The 21 T cell receptor beta chains listed next were all sequenced from one sample in a study of OX40 agonist ivuxolimab in advanced cancers. The library relied on the immunoSEQ multiplex PCR assay. TCRdb obtained this table from immuneACCESS and retained in-frame rearrangements with V and J assigned. These tables miss some clones; where compared with another copy, unresolved V genes account for less than half of the shortfall, and the remainder is unexplained. The sample profile shows nearly 85,000 clones; approximately 86% of them were found once. The ten most abundant clones make up around 2% of the sample. The sample consisted of CD4+ or CD8+ T cells sorted from blood, taken in a trial of the OX40 agonist ivuxolimab. These receptors were obtained from an adult with an advanced solid tumor such as melanoma, head and neck, liver or kidney cancer.

The rearrangement uses TRBV15 and TRBJ1-2; D is ambiguous. CDR1 is LNHNV, CDR2 YYDKDF, per germline (reference sequence). The CDR3 loop spans 15 amino acids. Trimming pared 1 base from V and 7 bases from J, leaving 16 bases between. The CDR3 protein is CATSRGTRQSGGYTF. DNA of the CDR3: TGTGCCACCAGCAGAGGTACCCGGCAATCGGGTGGCTACACCTTC.

J is TRBJ2-3 and V is TRBV4-2, with a possible D match to TRBD1 (6 bases). This CDR3 is 15 amino acids long. Between the trimmed V and J ends, which lost 1 base and 5 bases, there was a span of 13 bases. Germline assignment: CDR1 LGHNA and CDR2 YNFKEQ. The CDR3 bases are TGTGCCAGCAGCCAAGCGGGCGAGGGGGAAGATACGCAGTATTTT. Encoded protein: CASSQAGEGEDTQYF.

In this sample, this clone turned up once. V and J are TRBV10-1 and TRBJ2-7, with 11 positions matching TRBD2. Looked up from germline, CDR1 is WNHNN and CDR2 is SYGVQD (reference sequence). Losses at the gene ends were 4 bases for V and 4 bases for J; bases not matched to a gene: 9. This CDR3 has 16 residues. CDR3 loop: CASSAASGGPGYEQYF. Here the CDR3 DNA reads TGCGCCAGCAGTGCGGCTAGCGGGGGGCCTGGATACGAGCAGTACTTC.

The chain combines TRBV19 with TRBJ1-1; D not resolved. Germline V gene data show CDR1 as LNHDA and CDR2 as SQIVND (reference sequence). Between the trimmed V and J ends, which lost 5 bases and 2 bases, there was a span of 15 bases. The CDR3 covers 15 residues. CDR3 DNA sequence: TGTGCCAGTAGTTTCGGCAGGTCGCTTAACACTGAAGCTTTCTTT. This codes for CASSFGRSLNTEAFF.

The rearrangement links TRBV5-4 to TRBJ2-2; TRBD2 agrees at 8 bases. This CDR3 region has 15 residues. Germline values: CDR1 SGHNT, CDR2 YYREEE (reference sequence). After removal of 7 bases from V and 7 bases from J, the junction contained 12 bases not matched to a gene. CDR3 loop: CASLTGGPRDGELFF. CDR3 DNA sequence: TGTGCCAGCTTGACGGGGGGGCCTAGGGACGGGGAGCTGTTTTTT.

The V gene is TRBV6-5, the J gene TRBJ1-1; 7 nucleotides line up with TRBD1. This CDR3 comprises 14 residues. J was trimmed by 4 bases and V by 4 bases; bases with no gene match: 6. Germline V CDR1 and CDR2: MNHEY, SVGAGI. CDR3 residues: CASSFDRVGTEAFF. In DNA, the CDR3 is TGTGCCAGCAGTTTCGACAGGGTAGGCACTGAAGCTTTCTTT.

The V call is TRBV28, the J call TRBJ2-7; 8 bases line up with TRBD2. Trimming took 6 bases from V and 4 from J; bases not matched to a gene: 5. Germline values: CDR1 MDHEN, CDR2 SYDVKM. This CDR3 comprises 13 residues. The chain's CDR3 is CASRIAGLYEQYF. DNA for the CDR3: TGTGCCAGCAGAATAGCGGGGTTGTACGAGCAGTACTTC.

The rearrangement links TRBV30 to TRBJ1-1, with a weak D call TRBD1 (6 bases). The CDR3 totals 13 residues. The V and J ends lost 5 bases and 5 bases respectively, with 15 bases between them. Germline-derived CDR1 and CDR2 are GTSNPN and SVGIG (reference sequence). CDR3 sequence (DNA): TGTGCCTGGGGGCAGGGGTTCTGGACTGAAGCTTTCTTT. Translation gives CAWGQGFWTEAFF.

The V call is TRBV28, the J call TRBJ1-1, with D possibly being TRBD1 (6 bases). Looked up from germline, CDR1 is MDHEN and CDR2 is SYDVKM. V was clipped by 5 bases and J by 1 base, with 8 bases between them. CDR3 size: 13 residues. The CDR3 reads CASSNRANTEAFF. In nucleotides, the CDR3 is TGTGCCAGCAGTAACAGGGCGAACACTGAAGCTTTCTTT. The full variable domain, its missing parts supplied by reference TRBV28 and TRBJ1-1, is DVKVTQSSRYLVKRTGEKVFLECVQDMDHENMFWYRQDPGLGLRLIYFSYDVKMKEKGDIPEGYSVSREKKERFSLILESASTNQTSMYLCASSNRANTEAFFGQGTRLTVV.

Only one count was recorded for this clone. This sequence joins TRBV19 and TRBJ1-6; D possibly corresponds to TRBD1 (5 bases). This CDR3 region has 14 residues. Germline CDR1 LNHDA, CDR2 SQIVND (reference sequence). The ends were cut back, 0 bases at V and 7 bases at J, with 7 bases in the middle. CDR3: CASSIEGRNSPLHF. For the CDR3, the DNA is TGTGCCAGTAGTATAGAGGGACGGAATTCACCCCTCCACTTT.

The CDR3 DNA follows: TGTGCCAGCAGCCTCGGGGAGGCAGGAGGTACTGAAGCTTTCTTT. As protein: CASSLGEAGGTEAFF. The chain recombines TRBV6-6 with TRBJ1-1; D is ambiguous. The CDR3 has 15 amino acids. Germline assignment: CDR1 MNHNY and CDR2 SVGAGI (reference sequence). The V end lost 6 bases, the J end lost 5 bases, and 19 bases lay between the germline ends.

The chain uses TRBV28 and TRBJ1-6; TRBD1 is a possible D gene (6 bases). The germline CDR1 and CDR2 sequences are MDHEN and SYDVKM. CDR3 length: 17 amino acids. V lost 5 bases and J 5 bases, leaving 19 bases between the germline ends. The chain's CDR3 is CASSPYTLQGNNSPLHF. The CDR3 DNA reads as TGTGCCAGCAGTCCTTACACGTTACAGGGAAATAATTCACCCCTCCACTTT.

This clone was seen more than once but under ten times. The genes are TRBV7-9 and TRBJ1-1; D is unclear. Per germline, CDR1 SEHNR and CDR2 FQNEAQ (reference sequence). The CDR3 runs 13 residues. V lost 3 bases and J 8 bases, leaving 13 bases between the germline ends. CDR3 DNA: TGTGCCAGCAGCTTGGCTGGGCGTATGGAAGCTTTCTTT. Its protein product is CASSLAGRMEAFF.

The V and J genes are TRBV7-9 and TRBJ2-7; no clear D. The germline V and J ends were trimmed by 1 base and 4 bases, with 5 bases remaining between them. Germline CDR1 is SEHNR and CDR2 is FQNEAQ (reference sequence). The CDR3 runs 12 residues. The CDR3 region is CASSLVSYEQYF. The DNA for the CDR3 is TGTGCCAGCAGCTTAGTGTCGTACGAGCAGTACTTC.

This sequence joins TRBV7-3 and TRBJ1-1; D ambiguous. V dropped 8 bases and J dropped 1 base, with 11 bases sitting between them. This CDR3 is 13 amino acids long. Germline-derived CDR1 and CDR2 are SGHTA and FQGTGA. CDR3: CASRWNSNTEAFF. In nucleotides, the CDR3 is TGTGCCAGCCGTTGGAACTCGAACACTGAAGCTTTCTTT.

The CDR3 region has the DNA TGTGCCAGCAGCGCGGACAGGGGAACTGAAGCTTTCTTT. Its translation is CASSADRGTEAFF. The J gene is TRBJ1-1, the V gene TRBV28; 9 positions match TRBD1. This CDR3 region has 13 residues. Germline CDR1 reads MDHEN; CDR2 reads SYDVKM. V shed 6 bases, J shed 5 bases, and the junction held 4 bases outside the gene matches.

This clone showed up just once. The chain combines TRBV6-5 with TRBJ2-2; the D gene is possibly TRBD1 (6 bases). Deletions cut 6 bases from V and 2 bases from J, with 10 bases between. Germline assignment: CDR1 MNHEY and CDR2 SVGAGI. CDR3 length: 14 amino acids. CDR3 residues: CASRSGHNTGELFF. The CDR3 coding sequence is TGTGCCAGCAGGTCGGGACATAACACCGGGGAGCTGTTTTTT.

This clone has a single count. The chain has TRBV5-4 and TRBJ1-3; a weak D match, TRBD1 (6 bases). The V end was cut by 0 bases, the J end by 3 bases, with 10 bases between. Germline-derived CDR1 and CDR2 are SGHNT and YYREEE (reference sequence). The length of the CDR3 is 15 residues. CDR3 protein: CASSLAGGVGNTIYF. DNA of the CDR3: TGTGCCAGCAGCTTGGCGGGGGGCGTTGGAAACACCATATATTTT. The whole variable domain, filled in from reference TRBV5-4 and TRBJ1-3, reads ETGVTQSPTHLIKTRGQQVTLRCSSQSGHNTVSWYQQALGQGPQFIFQYYREEENGRGNFPPRFSGLQFPNYSSELNVNALELDDSALYLCASSLAGGVGNTIYFGEGSWLTVV.

The chain combines TRBV2 with TRBJ1-1, with 9 positions matching TRBD1. The V gene end was trimmed by 6 bases and the J gene end by 0 bases; junction bases not matched to a gene: 5. The length of the CDR3 is 15 residues. Germline CDR1 is SNHLY and CDR2 is FYNNEI. The CDR3 nucleotides are TGTGCCAGCAGCGGACAGGGGACCATGAACACTGAAGCTTTCTTT. Its translation is CASSGQGTMNTEAFF.

The chain employs TRBV6-5 and TRBJ1-1, with D perhaps matching TRBD1 (6 bases). The CDR3 extends over 14 amino acids. Germline values: CDR1 MNHEY, CDR2 SVGAGI. Trimming cost V 4 bases and J 3 bases, with 12 bases left between them. DNA for the CDR3: TGTGCCAGCAGTTTCCGGGACACGGACACTGAAGCTTTCTTT. This codes for CASSFRDTDTEAFF.

The chain carries TRBV27 and TRBJ2-6; D not resolved. CDR1 is MNHEY and CDR2 is SMNVEV in the germline V gene (reference sequence). The CDR3 runs 16 residues. V lost 2 bases and J lost 2, with 10 bases in between. The CDR3, as DNA: TGTGCCAGCAGTTTAGTGGGAACTCCTGGGGCCAACGTCCTGACTTTC. Encoded protein: CASSLVGTPGANVLTF.